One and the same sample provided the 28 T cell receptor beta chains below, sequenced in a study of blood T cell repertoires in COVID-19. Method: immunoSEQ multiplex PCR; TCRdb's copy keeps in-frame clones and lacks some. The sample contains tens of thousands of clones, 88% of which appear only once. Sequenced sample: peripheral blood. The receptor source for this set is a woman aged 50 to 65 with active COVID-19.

CDR3 amino acids: CASIATGGLNTGELFF. The CDR3 DNA sequence: TGCGCCAGCATCGCGACAGGGGGACTGAACACCGGGGAGCTGTTTTTT. The chain recombines TRBV4-1 with TRBJ2-2; 9 positions match TRBD1. The CDR3 has 16 residues. In germline, CDR1 is MGHRA, CDR2 YSYEKL. Losses at the gene ends were 7 bases for V and 1 base for J; bases not matched to a gene: 7.

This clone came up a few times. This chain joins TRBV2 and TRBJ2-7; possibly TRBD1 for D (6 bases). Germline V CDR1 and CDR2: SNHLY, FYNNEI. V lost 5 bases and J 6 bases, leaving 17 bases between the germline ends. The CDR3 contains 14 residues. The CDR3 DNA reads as TGTGCCAGCAGTCTAGGGGGAAGACCTGCCGAGCAGTACTTC. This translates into CASSLGGRPAEQYF. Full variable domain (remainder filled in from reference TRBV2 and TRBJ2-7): EPEVTQTPSHQVTQMGQEVILRCVPISNHLYFYWYRQILGQKVEFLVSFYNNEISEKSEIFDDQFSVERPDGSNFTLKIRSTKLEDSAMYFCASSLGGRPAEQYFGPGTRLTVT.

The CDR3 sequence is CSVGGTGPLAYEQYF. CDR3 in DNA: TGCAGCGTCGGCGGGACAGGGCCTTTAGCCTACGAGCAGTACTTC. The rearrangement uses TRBV29-1 and TRBJ2-7; TRBD1 matches 9 bases. The CDR3 length is 15 residues. V lost 6 bases and J lost 2; bases outside the gene matches: 11. CDR1 is SQVTM and CDR2 is ANQGSEA in the germline V gene.

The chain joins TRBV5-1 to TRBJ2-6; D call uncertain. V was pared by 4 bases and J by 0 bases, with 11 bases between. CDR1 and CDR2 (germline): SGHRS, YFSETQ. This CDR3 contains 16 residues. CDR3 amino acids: CASSPILDSGANVLTF. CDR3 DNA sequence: TGCGCCAGCAGCCCGATCCTAGACTCTGGGGCCAACGTCCTGACTTTC. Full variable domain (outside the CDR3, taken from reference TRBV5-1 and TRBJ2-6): KAGVTQTPRYLIKTRGQQVTLSCSPISGHRSVSWYQQTPGQGLQFLFEYFSETQRNKGNFPGRFSGRQFSNSRSEMNVSTLELGDSALYLCASSPILDSGANVLTFGAGSRLTVL.

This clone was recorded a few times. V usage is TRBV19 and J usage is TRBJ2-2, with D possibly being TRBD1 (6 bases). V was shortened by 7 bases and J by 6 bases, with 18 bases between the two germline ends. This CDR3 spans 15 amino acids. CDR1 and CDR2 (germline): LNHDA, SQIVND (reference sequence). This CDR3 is CASTIGTGLAGELFF. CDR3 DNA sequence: TGTGCCAGTACCATCGGCACAGGGCTAGCCGGGGAGCTGTTTTTT.

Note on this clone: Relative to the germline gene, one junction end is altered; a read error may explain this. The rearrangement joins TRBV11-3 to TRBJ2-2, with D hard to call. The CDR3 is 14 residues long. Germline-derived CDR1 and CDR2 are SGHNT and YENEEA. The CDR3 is CASSARRNAGELFF. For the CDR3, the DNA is TGTGCCAGCTCGGCGCGCAGGAACGCCGGGGAGCTGTTTTTT.

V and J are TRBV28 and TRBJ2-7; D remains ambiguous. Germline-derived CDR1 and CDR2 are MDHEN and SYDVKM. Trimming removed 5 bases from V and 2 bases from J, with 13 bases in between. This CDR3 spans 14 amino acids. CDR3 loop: CASSPYQITYEQYF. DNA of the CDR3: TGTGCCAGCAGTCCATACCAGATCACCTACGAGCAGTACTTC.

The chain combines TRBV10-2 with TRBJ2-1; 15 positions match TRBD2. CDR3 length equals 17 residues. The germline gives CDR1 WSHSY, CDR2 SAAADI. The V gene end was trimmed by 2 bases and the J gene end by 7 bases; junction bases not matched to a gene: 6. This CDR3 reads CASSEGLAGGPRNEQFF. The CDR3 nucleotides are TGCGCCAGCAGTGAGGGACTAGCGGGAGGGCCGAGGAATGAGCAGTTCTTC.

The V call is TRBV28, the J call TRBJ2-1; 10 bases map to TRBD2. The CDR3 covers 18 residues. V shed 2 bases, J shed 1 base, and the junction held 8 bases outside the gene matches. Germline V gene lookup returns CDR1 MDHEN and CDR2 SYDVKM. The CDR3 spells CASSLRPSGSWSYNEQFF. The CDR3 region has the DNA TGTGCCAGCAGTTTAAGACCTAGCGGGAGTTGGTCCTACAATGAGCAGTTCTTC.

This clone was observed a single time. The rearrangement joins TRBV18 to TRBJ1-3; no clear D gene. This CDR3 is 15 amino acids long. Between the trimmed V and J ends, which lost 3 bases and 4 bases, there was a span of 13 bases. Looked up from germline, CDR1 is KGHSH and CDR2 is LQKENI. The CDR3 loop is CASSPHPEAGNTIYF. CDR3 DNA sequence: TGTGCCAGCTCACCTCACCCGGAGGCCGGAAACACCATATATTTT.

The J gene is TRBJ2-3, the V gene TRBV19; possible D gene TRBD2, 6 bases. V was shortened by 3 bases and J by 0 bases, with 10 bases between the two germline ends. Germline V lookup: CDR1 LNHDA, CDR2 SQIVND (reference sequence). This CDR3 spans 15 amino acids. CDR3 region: CASSISGSSTDTQYF. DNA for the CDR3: TGTGCCAGTAGTATCAGCGGGTCTAGCACAGATACGCAGTATTTT.

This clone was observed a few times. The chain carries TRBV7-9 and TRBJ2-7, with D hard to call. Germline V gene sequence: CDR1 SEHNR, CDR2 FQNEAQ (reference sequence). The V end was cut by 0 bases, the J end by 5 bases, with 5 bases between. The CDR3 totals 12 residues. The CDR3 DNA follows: TGTGCCAGCAGCTTAGCGAGCGACGAGCAGTACTTC. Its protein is CASSLASDEQYF.

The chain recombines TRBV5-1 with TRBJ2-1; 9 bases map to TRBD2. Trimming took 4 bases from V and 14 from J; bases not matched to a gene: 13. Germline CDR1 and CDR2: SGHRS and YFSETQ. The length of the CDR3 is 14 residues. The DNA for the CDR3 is TGCGCCAGCAGCGTGACCGGGACTAGCATAGGGGAGTTCTTC. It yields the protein CASSVTGTSIGEFF.

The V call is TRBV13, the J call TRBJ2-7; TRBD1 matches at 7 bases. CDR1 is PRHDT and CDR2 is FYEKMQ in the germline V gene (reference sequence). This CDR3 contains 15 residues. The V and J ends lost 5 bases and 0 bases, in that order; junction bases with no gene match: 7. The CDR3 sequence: CASSLGTESSYEQYF. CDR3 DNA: TGTGCCAGCAGCCTCGGGACAGAGAGCTCCTACGAGCAGTACTTC. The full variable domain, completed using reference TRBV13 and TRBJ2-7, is AAGVIQSPRHLIKEKRETATLKCYPIPRHDTVYWYQQGPGQDPQFLISFYEKMQSDKGSIPDRFSAQQFSDYHSELNMSSLELGDSALYFCASSLGTESSYEQYFGPGTRLTVT.

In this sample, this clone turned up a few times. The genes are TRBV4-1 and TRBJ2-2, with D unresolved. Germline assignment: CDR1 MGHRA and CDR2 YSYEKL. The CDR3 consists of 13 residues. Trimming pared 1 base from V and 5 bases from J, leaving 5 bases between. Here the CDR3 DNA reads TGCGCCAGCAGCCAAGGAGGAACCGGGGAGCTGTTTTTT. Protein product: CASSQGGTGELFF.

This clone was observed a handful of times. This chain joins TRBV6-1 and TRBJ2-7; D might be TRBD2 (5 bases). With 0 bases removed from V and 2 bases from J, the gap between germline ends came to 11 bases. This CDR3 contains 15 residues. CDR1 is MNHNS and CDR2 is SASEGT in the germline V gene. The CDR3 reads CASSEALSAPYEQYF. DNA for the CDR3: TGTGCCAGCAGTGAAGCGCTTAGCGCGCCCTACGAGCAGTACTTC.

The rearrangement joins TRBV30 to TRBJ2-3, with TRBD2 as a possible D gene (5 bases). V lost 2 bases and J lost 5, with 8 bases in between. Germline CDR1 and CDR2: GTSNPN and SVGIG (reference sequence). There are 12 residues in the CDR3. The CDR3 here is CAWSMSGDTQYF. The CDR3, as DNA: TGTGCCTGGAGTATGAGCGGAGATACGCAGTATTTT.

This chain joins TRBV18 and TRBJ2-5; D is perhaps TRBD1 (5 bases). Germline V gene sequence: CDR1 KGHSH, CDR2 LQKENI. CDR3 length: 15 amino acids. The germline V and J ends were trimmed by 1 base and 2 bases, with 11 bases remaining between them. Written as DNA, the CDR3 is TGTGCCAGCTCACCACAGTTGCAGGGACAAGAGACCCAGTACTTC. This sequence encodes CASSPQLQGQETQYF.

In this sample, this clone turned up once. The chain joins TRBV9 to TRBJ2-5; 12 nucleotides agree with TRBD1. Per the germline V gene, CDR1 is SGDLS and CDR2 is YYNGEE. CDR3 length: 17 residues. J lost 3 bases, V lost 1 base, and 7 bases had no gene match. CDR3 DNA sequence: TGTGCCAGCAGCGTATTAGGGGGACAGGGGGCAAAAGAGACCCAGTACTTC. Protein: CASSVLGGQGAKETQYF.

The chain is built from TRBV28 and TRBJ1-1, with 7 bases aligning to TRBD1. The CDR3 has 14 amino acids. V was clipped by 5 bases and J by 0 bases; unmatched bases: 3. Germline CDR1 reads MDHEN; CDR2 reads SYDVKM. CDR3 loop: CASSHDRVNTEAFF. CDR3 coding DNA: TGTGCCAGCAGTCACGACAGGGTGAACACTGAAGCTTTCTTT. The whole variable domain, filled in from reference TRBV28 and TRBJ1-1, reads DVKVTQSSRYLVKRTGEKVFLECVQDMDHENMFWYRQDPGLGLRLIYFSYDVKMKEKGDIPEGYSVSREKKERFSLILESASTNQTSMYLCASSHDRVNTEAFFGQGTRLTVV.

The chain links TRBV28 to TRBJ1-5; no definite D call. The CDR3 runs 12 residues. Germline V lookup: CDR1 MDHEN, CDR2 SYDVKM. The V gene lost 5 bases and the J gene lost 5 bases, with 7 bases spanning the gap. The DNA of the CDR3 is TGTGCCAGCAGTCCCCCCTATCAGCCCCAGCATTTT. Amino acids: CASSPPYQPQHF. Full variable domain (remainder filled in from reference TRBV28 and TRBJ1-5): DVKVTQSSRYLVKRTGEKVFLECVQDMDHENMFWYRQDPGLGLRLIYFSYDVKMKEKGDIPEGYSVSREKKERFSLILESASTNQTSMYLCASSPPYQPQHFGDGTRLSIL.

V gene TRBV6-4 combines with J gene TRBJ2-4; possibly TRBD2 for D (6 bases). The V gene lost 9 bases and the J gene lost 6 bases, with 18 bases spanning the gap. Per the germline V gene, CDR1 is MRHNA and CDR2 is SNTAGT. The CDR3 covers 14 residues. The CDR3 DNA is TGTGCCAGTTATACTCCGGGAGAATTAAACATTCAGTACTTC. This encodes CASYTPGELNIQYF.

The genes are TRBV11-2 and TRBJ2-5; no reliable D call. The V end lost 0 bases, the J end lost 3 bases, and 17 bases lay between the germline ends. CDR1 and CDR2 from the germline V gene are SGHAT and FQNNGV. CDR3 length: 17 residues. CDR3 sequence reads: CASSLDGRDIVEETQYF. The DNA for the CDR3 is TGTGCCAGCAGCTTAGATGGCCGAGACATAGTAGAAGAGACCCAGTACTTC.

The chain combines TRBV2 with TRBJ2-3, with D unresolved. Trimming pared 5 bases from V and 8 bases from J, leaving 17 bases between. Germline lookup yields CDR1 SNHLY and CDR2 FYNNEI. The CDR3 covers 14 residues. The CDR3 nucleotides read TGTGCCAGCAGTACGACCGTCCCTGCAGGTACGCAGTATTTT. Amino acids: CASSTTVPAGTQYF.

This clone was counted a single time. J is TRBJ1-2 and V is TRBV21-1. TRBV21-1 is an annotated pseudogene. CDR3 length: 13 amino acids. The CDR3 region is CASTAGGNYGYTF. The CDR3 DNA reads TGTGCCAGCACCGCGGGAGGCAACTATGGCTACACCTTC.

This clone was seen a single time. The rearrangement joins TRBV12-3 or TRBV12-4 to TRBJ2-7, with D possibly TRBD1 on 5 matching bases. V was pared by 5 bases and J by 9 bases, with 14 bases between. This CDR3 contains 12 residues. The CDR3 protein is CASSPRTPRQYF. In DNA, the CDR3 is TGTGCCAGCAGTCCCCGGACACCGAGGCAGTACTTC.

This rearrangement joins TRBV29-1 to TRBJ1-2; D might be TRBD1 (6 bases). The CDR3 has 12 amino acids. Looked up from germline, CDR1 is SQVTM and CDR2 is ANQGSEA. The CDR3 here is CSVTGSSDGYTF. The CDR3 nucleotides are TGCAGTGTGACAGGATCATCCGATGGCTACACCTTC.

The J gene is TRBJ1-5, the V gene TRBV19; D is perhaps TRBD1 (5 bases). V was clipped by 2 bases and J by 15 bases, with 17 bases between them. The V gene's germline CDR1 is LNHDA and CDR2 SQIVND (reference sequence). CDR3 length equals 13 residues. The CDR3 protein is CASSINFRTRRHF. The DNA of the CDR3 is TGTGCCAGTAGTATAAACTTTAGGACACGGCGGCATTTT.